The 20 T cell receptor beta chains below all came from one sample that was sequenced in a study of persistence of HIV-infected CD4 T cells (dated by TCRdb to the early 2020s). The immunoSEQ hsTCRB assay version 4, run in survey mode, was used to sequence TCRbeta repertoires from genomic DNA. Here the immuneACCESS table is served through TCRdb, limited to in-frame sequences with V and J called. Missing clones are a known gap in these copies; in checked studies unresolved V genes cover under half, and the rest lacks a known reason. The sample table records about 64,000 clones; about four fifths of these occur just once. Jointly, the top ten make up around 1.7% of the sample. What these receptors recognize is not known. What the treatment or condition label conveys for this sample: suppressive antiretroviral therapy. A pool of overlapping HIV-1 Gag 15-mer peptides, at about 0.99 ug per peptide per mL, was used to stimulate the cells. Memory populations depleted of antigen-responding cells were obtained by sorting nonresponding CD40L-negative CD69-negative CD45RO-high memory CD4+ T cells.

Sequences were derived from CD4+ T cells sorted from PBMCs after roughly 19-hour stimulation, sampled from a patient who received antiretroviral therapy. Taken with the paper, the label for cell subset or site translates to: CD40L-CD69- CD45RO-high memory CD4 T cells not responding to Gag peptides. The receptor set was obtained from an adult man with HIV who was CMV-seropositive.

This chain uses TRBV18 with TRBJ1-1; 7 bases agree with TRBD1. Germline V gives CDR1 KGHSH, CDR2 LQKENI. This CDR3 comprises 15 residues. Losses at the gene ends were 0 bases for V and 5 bases for J; bases not matched to a gene: 6. CDR3 region: CASSPPARGGTEAFF. For the CDR3, the DNA is TGTGCCAGCTCACCACCGGCCAGGGGGGGGACTGAAGCTTTCTTT.

The chain has TRBV7-9 and TRBJ1-2; weak D call: TRBD1 (5 bases). V was clipped by 0 bases and J by 4 bases, with 9 bases between them. The CDR3 is 14 residues long. Germline V gene data show CDR1 as SEHNR and CDR2 as FQNEAQ (reference sequence). The CDR3 here is CASSLATASYGYTF. The CDR3 nucleotides read TGTGCCAGCAGCTTAGCGACAGCCTCCTATGGCTACACCTTC. Combining the CDR3 with reference TRBV7-9 and TRBJ1-2 gives the whole variable domain DTGVSQNPRHKITKRGQNVTFRCDPISEHNRLYWYRQTLGQGPEFLTYFQNEAQLEKSRLLSDRFSAERPKGSFSTLEIQRTEQGDSAMYLCASSLATASYGYTFGSGTRLTVV.

The rearrangement joins TRBV7-9 to TRBJ1-2; TRBD1 aligns across 11 bases. V shed 7 bases, J shed 5 bases, and the junction held 9 bases outside the gene matches. Per the germline V gene, CDR1 is SEHNR and CDR2 is FQNEAQ (reference sequence). CDR3 length equals 15 residues. CDR3 coding DNA: TGTGCCAGCAACACTCCGGGACAGGGGGAGTATGGCTACACCTTC. This encodes CASNTPGQGEYGYTF.

The rearrangement uses TRBV29-1 and TRBJ2-2; TRBD2 agrees at 11 bases. This CDR3 region has 13 residues. V lost 4 bases, J lost 7 bases, and 2 bases stayed unmatched. Germline loops: CDR1 SQVTM, CDR2 ANQGSEA. CDR3 coding DNA: TGCAGCGTTGTTACTAGCGGGGGCGGGGAGCTGTTTTTT. Translated: CSVVTSGGGELFF.

The V gene is TRBV27, the J gene TRBJ2-7, with D possibly matching TRBD2 (6 bases). Germline V gene data show CDR1 as MNHEY and CDR2 as SMNVEV (reference sequence). V was cut by 6 bases and J by 1 base, with 13 bases left in between. This CDR3 comprises 14 residues. CDR3 amino acids: CASSLREHSYEQYF. The CDR3 nucleotides are TGTGCCAGCAGCCTCCGGGAGCATTCCTACGAGCAGTACTTC.

This clone was observed a handful of times. This chain links TRBV3-1 (or the pseudogene TRBV3-2) with TRBJ1-4; D is possibly TRBD1 (5 bases). CDR3 length: 12 residues. Germline CDR1 LGHDT, CDR2 YNNKEL (reference sequence). Trimming cost V 4 bases and J 7 bases, with 7 bases left between them. Here the CDR3 DNA reads TGTGCCAGCAGCCGGGGGACTGAAAAACTGTTTTTT. Its protein product is CASSRGTEKLFF.

J is TRBJ2-1 and V is TRBV27, with 15 positions matching TRBD2. The CDR3 has 19 residues. Looked up from germline, CDR1 is MNHEY and CDR2 is SMNVEV (reference sequence). Losses at the gene ends were 4 bases for V and 0 bases for J; bases not matched to a gene: 7. As DNA, the CDR3 is TGTGCCAGCAGTTCCGGACTAGCGGGGGGGAACCCCTCCTACAATGAGCAGTTCTTC. As protein: CASSSGLAGGNPSYNEQFF.

This chain links TRBV3-1 (or the pseudogene TRBV3-2) with TRBJ2-4; 13 bases are a match to TRBD2. Germline V lookup: CDR1 LGHDT, CDR2 YNNKEL (reference sequence). V was pared by 0 bases and J by 0 bases, with 5 bases of the junction left unmatched. The CDR3 is made up of 19 amino acids. CDR3 sequence reads: CASSQDTSGGAVAKNIQYF. As DNA, the CDR3 is TGTGCCAGCAGCCAAGACACTAGCGGGGGGGCCGTAGCCAAAAACATTCAGTACTTC.

This clone was seen repeatedly, ten times or more. J is TRBJ1-5 and V is TRBV7-2; a weak D match, TRBD1 (5 bases). The CDR3 covers 16 residues. The germline CDR1 and CDR2 sequences are SGHTA and FQGNSA. Trimming left V 3 bases short and J 2 bases short, with 14 bases between. CDR3 DNA: TGTGCCAGCAGCTTTTCATTTGGGGGTGGCAATCAGCCCCAGCATTTT. Its protein is CASSFSFGGGNQPQHF.

This clone appeared a single time. The gene calls are TRBV14 and TRBJ2-3; D might be TRBD1 or TRBD2, each matching 6 bases. V lost 2 bases, J lost 2 bases, and 11 bases lay in between. The CDR3 is 15 residues long. Germline CDR1 reads SGHDN; CDR2 reads FVKESK. CDR3 sequence: CASSQWRGNTDTQYF. The CDR3 nucleotides are TGTGCCAGCAGCCAATGGAGGGGGAACACAGATACGCAGTATTTT.

V usage is TRBV7-9 and J usage is TRBJ1-1, with unresolved D. The CDR3 runs 14 residues. Germline V gene sequence: CDR1 SEHNR, CDR2 FQNEAQ (reference sequence). Trimming removed 0 bases at V and 4 bases at J, with 9 bases between. The CDR3 sequence is CASSLAQVGTEAFF. DNA for the CDR3: TGTGCCAGCAGCTTAGCGCAGGTGGGCACTGAAGCTTTCTTT.

The chain has TRBV5-1 and TRBJ1-1; D is uncertain. The germline CDR1 and CDR2 sequences are SGHRS and YFSETQ. V was shortened by 1 base and J by 0 bases, with 4 bases between the two germline ends. The CDR3 runs 13 residues. The CDR3 reads CASSLTVNTEAFF. CDR3 bases: TGCGCCAGCAGCTTGACGGTGAACACTGAAGCTTTCTTT.

V usage is TRBV28 and J usage is TRBJ1-1; D ambiguous. Deletions cut 8 bases from V and 4 bases from J, with 17 bases between. This CDR3 is built from 14 residues. Germline CDR1 and CDR2: MDHEN and SYDVKM. In DNA, the CDR3 is TGTGCCAGCTTCTCGGGGATGGTTGTCACTGAAGCTTTCTTT. As protein: CASFSGMVVTEAFF.

The chain links TRBV28 to TRBJ1-5; the D gene is possibly TRBD1 (5 bases). Per the germline V gene, CDR1 is MDHEN and CDR2 is SYDVKM. The V and J ends lost 4 bases and 6 bases respectively, with 13 bases between them. The CDR3 length is 14 residues. The CDR3 loop is CASSSPWDGQPQHF. Written as DNA, the CDR3 is TGTGCCAGCAGTTCTCCCTGGGACGGTCAGCCCCAGCATTTT.

This rearrangement joins TRBV29-1 to TRBJ1-5; 7 nucleotides align to TRBD1. The germline gives CDR1 SQVTM, CDR2 ANQGSEA. This CDR3 has 13 amino acids. The V segment lost 6 bases and the J segment 1 base; nucleotides outside the gene matches: 3. For the CDR3, the DNA is TGCAGCGTGCTGGACAGGAGCAATCAGCCCCAGCATTTT. Its translation: CSVLDRSNQPQHF.

This clone has only a few counts. The gene calls are TRBV28 and TRBJ1-5, with D tentatively TRBD1 (5 bases). Germline V gene lookup returns CDR1 MDHEN and CDR2 SYDVKM. This CDR3 region has 14 residues. The V end lost 2 bases, the J end lost 7 bases, and 12 bases lay between the germline ends. The CDR3 reads CASSLPGMSQPQHF. CDR3 DNA sequence: TGTGCCAGCAGTTTACCAGGGATGAGCCAGCCCCAGCATTTT.

CDR3: CASSYQGNQPQHF. The CDR3 region has the DNA TGTGCCAGCAGCTACCAAGGCAATCAGCCCCAGCATTTT. The J gene is TRBJ1-5, the V gene TRBV11-2; D not certain. Germline lookup yields CDR1 SGHAT and CDR2 FQNNGV. The CDR3 consists of 13 residues. The germline V and J ends were trimmed by 4 bases and 2 bases, with 6 bases remaining between them.

The chain has TRBV19 and TRBJ1-2; 7 bases agree with TRBD1. V shed 2 bases, J shed 4 bases, and the junction held 7 bases outside the gene matches. CDR1 and CDR2 (germline): LNHDA, SQIVND (reference sequence). The length of the CDR3 is 15 residues. This chain's CDR3 is CASSISTGTSYGYTF. The CDR3 nucleotides read TGTGCCAGTAGTATATCGACAGGGACTAGCTATGGCTACACCTTC.

Turning to this clone: In the same sample, other DNA sequences code for this CDR3. The chain has TRBV20-1 and TRBJ1-2; no clear D gene. Germline CDR1 reads DFQATT; CDR2 reads SNEGSKA (reference sequence). The CDR3 sequence is 11 residues long. With 5 bases removed from V and 4 bases from J, the gap between germline ends came to 8 bases. DNA of the CDR3: TGCAGTGCTGGCACGGTCTATGGCTACACCTTC. Its translation is CSAGTVYGYTF.

J is TRBJ2-5 and V is TRBV5-5; D remains unclear. The CDR3 spans 13 residues. The V end was cut by 2 bases, the J end by 4 bases, with 9 bases between. Germline lookup yields CDR1 SGHKS and CDR2 YYEKEE (reference sequence). CDR3 loop: CASSLSLGETQYF. The DNA of the CDR3 is TGTGCCAGCAGCTTATCCCTTGGAGAGACCCAGTACTTC.